Listed here are 3 T cell receptor beta chains from one sample, sequenced in a study of PD-1 blockade in classical Hodgkin lymphoma. Data came from immunoSEQ multiplex PCR; TCRdb stores just in-frame clones and leaves some out. The sample lists 20,000 or so clones, roughly 75% occurring once. All the patients suffered relapse after autologous stem cell transplantation, and brentuximab vedotin exposure differed. The source material was peripheral blood mononuclear cells (PBMCs), sampled before the second cycle of nivolumab. These receptors were obtained from a human donor with classical Hodgkin lymphoma.

V usage is TRBV5-4 and J usage is TRBJ2-7; D gene unclear. The germline V gene has CDR1 SGHNT and CDR2 YYREEE (reference sequence). The CDR3 has 13 residues. The V and J ends lost 2 bases and 3 bases respectively, with 9 bases between them. The CDR3 DNA reads as TGTGCCAGCAGCTTCTTTGAAAGCTACGAGCAGTACGTC. This sequence encodes CASSFFESYEQYV.

The chain links TRBV28 to TRBJ2-2; the D is unclear. V lost 6 bases and J lost 6, with 8 bases in between. In germline, CDR1 is MDHEN, CDR2 SYDVKM. The CDR3 consists of 12 residues. Written as DNA, the CDR3 is TGTGCCAGCAGGACCTGGGCCGGGGAGCTGTTTTTT. As protein: CASRTWAGELFF. The full variable domain, rest sourced from reference TRBV28 and TRBJ2-2, is DVKVTQSSRYLVKRTGEKVFLECVQDMDHENMFWYRQDPGLGLRLIYFSYDVKMKEKGDIPEGYSVSREKKERFSLILESASTNQTSMYLCASRTWAGELFFGEGSRLTVL.

CDR3 region: CASSEIDDTDTQYF. Here the CDR3 DNA reads TGTGCCAGCAGTGAAATCGACGACACAGATACGCAGTATTTT. The V and J genes are TRBV6-4 and TRBJ2-3; D is unresolved. The CDR3 contains 14 residues. Germline V gene data show CDR1 as MRHNA and CDR2 as SNTAGT. Trimming shortened V by 3 bases and J by 2 bases, and 9 bases separated the two germline ends.